This TCR beta chain was recorded in a study of CD8+ T cells in alopecia areata. Reverse transcribed after extraction, RNA yielded cDNA as the sequencing template. The protocol was immunoSEQ multiplex PCR, while the TCRdb copy is restricted to in-frame clones and leaves out a portion. The sample gives about 280,000 clones, 58% of which show up once; approximately 1.7% is in the top ten. Treatment noted: oral pan-JAK inhibitor, 5-10 mg twice daily. Trimming stripped 10 bases from V and 8 bases from J, with 20 bases between. The CDR3 spans 13 residues. Germline V gene data show CDR1 as MDHEN and CDR2 as SYDVKM.

This chain connects TRBV28 to TRBJ1-2; D call uncertain. Sequencing used CD4+ T cells sorted from blood, obtained at week 24, from a patient treated with tofacitinib. This TCR derives from a human donor with alopecia areata. CDR3 sequence: CATPGPLYRGYTF. CDR3 coding DNA: TGTGCCACCCCCGGGCCCCTCTATCGCGGCTACACCTTC.